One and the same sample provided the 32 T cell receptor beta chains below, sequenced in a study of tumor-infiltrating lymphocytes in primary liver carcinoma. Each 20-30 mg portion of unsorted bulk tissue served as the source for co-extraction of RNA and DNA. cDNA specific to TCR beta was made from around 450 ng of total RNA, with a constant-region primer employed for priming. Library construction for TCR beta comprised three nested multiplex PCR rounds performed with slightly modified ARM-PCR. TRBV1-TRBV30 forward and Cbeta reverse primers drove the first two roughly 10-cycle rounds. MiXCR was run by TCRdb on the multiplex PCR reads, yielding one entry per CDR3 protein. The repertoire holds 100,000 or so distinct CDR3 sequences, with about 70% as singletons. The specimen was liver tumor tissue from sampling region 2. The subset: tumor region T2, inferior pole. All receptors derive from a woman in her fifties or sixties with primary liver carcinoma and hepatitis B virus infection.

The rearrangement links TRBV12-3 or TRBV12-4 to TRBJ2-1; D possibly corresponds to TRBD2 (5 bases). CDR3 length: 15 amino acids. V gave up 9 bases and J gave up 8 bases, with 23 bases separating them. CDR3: CASRDEQEAPDEQFF. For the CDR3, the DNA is TGTGCCAGTAGAGACGAGCAGGAGGCACCCGATGAGCAGTTCTTC.

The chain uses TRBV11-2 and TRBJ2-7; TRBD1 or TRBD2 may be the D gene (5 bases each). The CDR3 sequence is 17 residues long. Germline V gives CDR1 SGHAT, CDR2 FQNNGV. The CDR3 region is CASGPPEGRVGNHEQYF. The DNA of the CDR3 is TGTGCAAGCGGCCCCCCAGAGGGCAGGGTGGGGAACCACGAGCAGTACTTC.

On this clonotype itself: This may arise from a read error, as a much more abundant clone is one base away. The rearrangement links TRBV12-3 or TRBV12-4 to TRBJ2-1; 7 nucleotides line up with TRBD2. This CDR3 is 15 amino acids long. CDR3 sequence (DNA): TGTGCCAGCGGTTTAGCGCGGGAGTTAGTCAATGAGCAGCTCTTC. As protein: CASGLARELVNEQLF.

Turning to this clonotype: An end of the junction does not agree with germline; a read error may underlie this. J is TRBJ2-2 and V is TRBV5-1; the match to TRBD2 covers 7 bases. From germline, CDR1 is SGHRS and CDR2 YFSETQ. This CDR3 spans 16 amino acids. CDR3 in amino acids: CASILSPSGNTGELFF. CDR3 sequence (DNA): TGCGCCAGCATCTTGAGCCCTAGCGGGAACACCGGGGAGCTGTTTTTT.

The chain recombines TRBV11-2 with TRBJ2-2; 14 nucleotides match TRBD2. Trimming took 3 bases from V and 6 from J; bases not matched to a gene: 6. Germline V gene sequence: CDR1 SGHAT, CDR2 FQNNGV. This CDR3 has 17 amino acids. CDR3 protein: CASSLMGTSGSPGELFF. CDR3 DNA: TGTGCCAGCAGCTTGATGGGGACTAGCGGGAGCCCCGGGGAGCTGTTTTTT.

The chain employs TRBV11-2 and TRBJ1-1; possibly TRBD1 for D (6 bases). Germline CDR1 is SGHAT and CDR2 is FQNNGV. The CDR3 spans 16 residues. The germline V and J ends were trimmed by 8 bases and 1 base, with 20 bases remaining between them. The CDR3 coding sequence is TGTGCCAGCGTTGTCTCGGGGGGCCTCAAGAACACTGAAGCTTTCTTT. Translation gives CASVVSGGLKNTEAFF.

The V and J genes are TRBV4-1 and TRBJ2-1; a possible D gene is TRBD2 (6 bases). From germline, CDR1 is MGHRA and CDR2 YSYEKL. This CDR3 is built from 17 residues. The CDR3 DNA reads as TGCACCAACAGCCAAAGGGCTGGGGGAGGTTCCTACAATGAGCAGTTCTTC. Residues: CTNSQRAGGGSYNEQFF.

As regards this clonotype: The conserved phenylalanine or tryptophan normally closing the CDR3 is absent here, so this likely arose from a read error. CDR3 loop: CASSLDKTEELFS. The DNA of the CDR3 is TGTGCCAGCAGCTTAGATAAGACTGAGGAGCTGTTTTCT. The rearrangement joins TRBV11-2 to TRBJ2-2; D gene uncertain. The CDR3 totals 13 residues. CDR1 is SGHAT and CDR2 is FQNNGV in the germline V gene. Between the trimmed V and J ends, which lost 0 bases and 10 bases, there was a span of 9 bases.

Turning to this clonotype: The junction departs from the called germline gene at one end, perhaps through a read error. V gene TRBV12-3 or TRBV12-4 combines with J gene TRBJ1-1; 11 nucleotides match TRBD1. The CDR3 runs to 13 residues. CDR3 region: CTSSLGQGAMSFF. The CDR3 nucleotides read TGTACCAGCAGTTTAGGACAGGGGGCGATGTCCTTCTTT.

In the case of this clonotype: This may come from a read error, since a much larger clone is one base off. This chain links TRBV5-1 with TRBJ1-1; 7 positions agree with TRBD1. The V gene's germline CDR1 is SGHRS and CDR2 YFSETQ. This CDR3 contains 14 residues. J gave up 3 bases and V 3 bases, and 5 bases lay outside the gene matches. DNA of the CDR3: TGCGCCAGCAGCTGGGAGACAGGGCACACTGAAGCTTTCTTT. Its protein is CASSWETGHTEAFF.

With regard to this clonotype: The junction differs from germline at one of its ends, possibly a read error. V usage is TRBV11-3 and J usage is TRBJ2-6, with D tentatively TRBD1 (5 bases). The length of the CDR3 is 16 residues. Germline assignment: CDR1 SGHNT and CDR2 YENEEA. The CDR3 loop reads CASSKRQGTGANVLSF. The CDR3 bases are TGTGCCAGCAGCAAGAGGCAGGGAACTGGGGCCAACGTCCTGAGTTTC. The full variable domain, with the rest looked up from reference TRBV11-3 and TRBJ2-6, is EAGVVQSPRYKIIEKKQPVAFWCNPISGHNTLYWYLQNLGQGPELLIRYENEEAVDDSQLPKDRFSAERLKGVDSTLKIQPAELGDSAVYLCASSKRQGTGANVLSFGAGSRLTVL.

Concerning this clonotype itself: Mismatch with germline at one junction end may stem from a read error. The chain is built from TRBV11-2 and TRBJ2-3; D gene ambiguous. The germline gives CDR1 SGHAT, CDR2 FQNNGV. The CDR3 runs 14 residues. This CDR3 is CASSLGSNTDKQYF. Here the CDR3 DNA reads TGTGCCAGCAGTTTAGGCTCTAACACAGATAAGCAATATTTT.

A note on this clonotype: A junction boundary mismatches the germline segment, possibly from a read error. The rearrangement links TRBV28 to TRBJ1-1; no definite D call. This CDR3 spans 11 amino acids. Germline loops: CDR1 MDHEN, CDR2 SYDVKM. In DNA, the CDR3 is TGTGCCAACAGTTTAAGCGCTGAGGCTTTCTTT. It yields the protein CANSLSAEAFF.

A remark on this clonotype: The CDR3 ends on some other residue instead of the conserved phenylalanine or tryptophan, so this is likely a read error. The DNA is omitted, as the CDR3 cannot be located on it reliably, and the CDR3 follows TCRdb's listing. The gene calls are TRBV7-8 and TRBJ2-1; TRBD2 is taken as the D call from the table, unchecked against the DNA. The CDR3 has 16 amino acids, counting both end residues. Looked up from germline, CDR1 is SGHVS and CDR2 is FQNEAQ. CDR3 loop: CASSLVGTSGSNERFL.

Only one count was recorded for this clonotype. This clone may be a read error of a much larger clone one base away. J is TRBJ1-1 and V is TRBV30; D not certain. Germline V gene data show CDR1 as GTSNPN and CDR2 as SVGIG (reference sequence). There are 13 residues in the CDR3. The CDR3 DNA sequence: TGTACCTGGAGTGTACCGGTCAGTTCAGAAGCTTTCTTT. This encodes CTWSVPVSSEAFF.

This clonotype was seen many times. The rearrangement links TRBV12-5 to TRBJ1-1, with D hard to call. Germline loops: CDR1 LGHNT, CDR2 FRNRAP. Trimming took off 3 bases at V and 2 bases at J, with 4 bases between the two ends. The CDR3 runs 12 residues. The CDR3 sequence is CASGFGNTEAFF. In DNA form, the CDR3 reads TGTGCTAGTGGTTTTGGAAACACTGAAGCTTTCTTT.

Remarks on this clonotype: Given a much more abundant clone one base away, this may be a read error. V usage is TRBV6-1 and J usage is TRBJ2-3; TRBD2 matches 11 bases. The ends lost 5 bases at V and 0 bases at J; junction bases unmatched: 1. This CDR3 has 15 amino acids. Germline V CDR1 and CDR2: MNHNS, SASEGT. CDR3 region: CASSRTSGSTDTQYF. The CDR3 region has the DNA TGTGCCAGCAGTAGGACTAGCGGGAGCACAGATACGCAGTATTTT.

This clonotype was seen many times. CDR3 nucleotides: TGTGCCAGCAGTGAAGCGGTGGGTCGCACAGATACGCAGTATTTT. Translating gives CASSEAVGRTDTQYF. This rearrangement joins TRBV2 to TRBJ2-3; the D is unclear. The germline V gene encodes CDR1 SNHLY and CDR2 FYNNEI. The length of the CDR3 is 15 residues. Trimming pared 0 bases from V and 1 base from J, leaving 8 bases between.

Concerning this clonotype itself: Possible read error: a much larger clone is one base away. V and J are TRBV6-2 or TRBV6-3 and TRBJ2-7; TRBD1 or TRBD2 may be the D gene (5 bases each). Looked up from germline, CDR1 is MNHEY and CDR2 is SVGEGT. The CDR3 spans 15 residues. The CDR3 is CASMGVRGYRGERYF. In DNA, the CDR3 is TGTGCCAGCATGGGGGTGAGAGGGTATCGTGGCGAGCGGTACTTC.

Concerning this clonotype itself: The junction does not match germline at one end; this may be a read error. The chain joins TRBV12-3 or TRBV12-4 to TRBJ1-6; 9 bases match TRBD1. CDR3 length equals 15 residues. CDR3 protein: CDSSRRQGENSPLHF. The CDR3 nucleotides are TGTGACAGCAGTCGTCGACAGGGGGAAAATTCACCCCTCCACTTT.

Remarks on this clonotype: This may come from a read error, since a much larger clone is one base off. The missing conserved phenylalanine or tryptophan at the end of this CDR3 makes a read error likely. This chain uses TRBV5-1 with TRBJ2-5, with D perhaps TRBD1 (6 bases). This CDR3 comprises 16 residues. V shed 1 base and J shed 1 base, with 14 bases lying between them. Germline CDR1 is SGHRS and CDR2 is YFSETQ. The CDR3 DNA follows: TGCGCCAGCAGCTTGAACTTACAGGGCCCCCAAGAGACCCAGTACTTA. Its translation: CASSLNLQGPQETQYL.

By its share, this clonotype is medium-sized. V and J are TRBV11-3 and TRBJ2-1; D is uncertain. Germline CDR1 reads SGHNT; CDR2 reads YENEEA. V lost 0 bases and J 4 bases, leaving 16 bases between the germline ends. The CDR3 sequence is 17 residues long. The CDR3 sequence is CASSLDFGLGVYNEQFF. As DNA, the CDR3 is TGTGCCAGCAGCTTAGATTTCGGCCTAGGTGTTTACAATGAGCAGTTCTTC.

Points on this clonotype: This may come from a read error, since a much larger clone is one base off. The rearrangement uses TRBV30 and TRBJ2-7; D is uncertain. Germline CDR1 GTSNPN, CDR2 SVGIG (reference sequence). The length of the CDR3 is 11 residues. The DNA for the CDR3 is TGTGCCTGGAGGTTCAGTTCCGAGCAGCACTTC. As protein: CAWRFSSEQHF.

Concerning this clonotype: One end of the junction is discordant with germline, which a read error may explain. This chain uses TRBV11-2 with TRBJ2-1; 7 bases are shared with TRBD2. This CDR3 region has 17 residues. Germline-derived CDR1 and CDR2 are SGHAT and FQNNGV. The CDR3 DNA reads TGTGCCAGCAGCTTAGGTCTGGTAGTGGGAGGGCCAAATGAGCGGTTCTTC. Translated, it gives CASSLGLVVGGPNERFF.

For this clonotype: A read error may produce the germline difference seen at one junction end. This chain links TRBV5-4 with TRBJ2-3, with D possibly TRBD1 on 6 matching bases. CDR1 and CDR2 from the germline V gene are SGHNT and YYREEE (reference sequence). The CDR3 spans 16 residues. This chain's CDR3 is CASSLMSTGRIDAQYF. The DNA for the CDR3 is TGTGCCAGCAGCCTGATGAGCACAGGGCGCATAGATGCGCAGTATTTT.

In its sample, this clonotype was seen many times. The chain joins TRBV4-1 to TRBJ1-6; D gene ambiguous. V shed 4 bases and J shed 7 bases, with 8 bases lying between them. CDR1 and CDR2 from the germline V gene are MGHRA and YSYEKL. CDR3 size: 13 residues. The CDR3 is CASSLYVNSPLHF. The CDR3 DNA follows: TGCGCCAGCAGCCTCTACGTGAATTCACCCCTCCACTTT.

The CDR3 DNA reads as TGCGCCAGCAGCTTCGGACTAGCGGGAAGCACAGATACGCAGTATTTT. It is translated as CASSFGLAGSTDTQYF. V gene TRBV5-1 combines with J gene TRBJ2-3, with 12 bases fitting TRBD2. The CDR3 is 16 residues long. V shed 2 bases and J 0 bases; nucleotides not matched to a gene: 1. CDR1 and CDR2 from the germline V gene are SGHRS and YFSETQ.

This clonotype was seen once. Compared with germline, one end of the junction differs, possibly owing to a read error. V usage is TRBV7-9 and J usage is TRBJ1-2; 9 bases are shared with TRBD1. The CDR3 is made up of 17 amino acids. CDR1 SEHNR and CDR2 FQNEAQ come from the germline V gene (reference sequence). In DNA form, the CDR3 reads TGTACCAGTAGCAGACGACAGGGGGACGGGCCTAACTATGGCTACACCTTC. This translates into CTSSRRQGDGPNYGYTF. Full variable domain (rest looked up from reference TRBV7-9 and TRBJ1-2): DTGVSQNPRHKITKRGQNVTFRCDPISEHNRLYWYRQTLGQGPEFLTYFQNEAQLEKSRLLSDRFSAERPKGSFSTLEIQRTEQGDSAMYLCTSSRRQGDGPNYGYTFGSGTRLTVV.

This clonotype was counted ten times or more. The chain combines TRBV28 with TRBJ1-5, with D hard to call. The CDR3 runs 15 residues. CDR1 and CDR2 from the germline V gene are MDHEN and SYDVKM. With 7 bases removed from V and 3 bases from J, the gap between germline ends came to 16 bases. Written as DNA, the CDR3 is TGTGCCAGCATCCCCACCGGGCGGTTCAATCAGCCCCAGCATTTT. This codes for CASIPTGRFNQPQHF.

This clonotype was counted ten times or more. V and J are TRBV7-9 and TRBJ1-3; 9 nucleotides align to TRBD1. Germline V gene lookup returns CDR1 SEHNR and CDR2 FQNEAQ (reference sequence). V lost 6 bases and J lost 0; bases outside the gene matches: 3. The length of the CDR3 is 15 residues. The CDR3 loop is CASRPTGGSGNTIYF. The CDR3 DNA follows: TGTGCCAGCAGACCGACAGGGGGCTCTGGAAACACCATATATTTT.

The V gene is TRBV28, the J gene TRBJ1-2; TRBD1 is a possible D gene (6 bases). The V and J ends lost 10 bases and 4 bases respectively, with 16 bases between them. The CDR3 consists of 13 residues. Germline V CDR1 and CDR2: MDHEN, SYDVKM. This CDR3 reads CANHLLGAYGYTF. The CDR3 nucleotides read TGTGCCAACCACCTCCTGGGGGCCTATGGCTACACCTTC.

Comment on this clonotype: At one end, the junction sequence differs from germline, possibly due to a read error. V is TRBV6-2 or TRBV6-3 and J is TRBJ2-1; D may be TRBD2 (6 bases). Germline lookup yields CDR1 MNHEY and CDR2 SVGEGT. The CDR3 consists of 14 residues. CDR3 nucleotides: TGTGCCTGCAGACCCGACGGGGGTTTCAGTGAGCAGTTCTTC. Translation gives CACRPDGGFSEQFF.